The rows below give T cell receptor beta chains drawn from one sample of a study of regulatory T cells in long-lasting Graves disease. TCRdb recomputed calls from the multiplex PCR reads with MiXCR, one row per CDR3 protein. The top ten hold around 24% of the sample, which has about 420,000 distinct CDR3 sequences, around a quarter seen once. Specimen: peripheral blood mononuclear cells (PBMCs), collected when the disease was refractory, from a patient treated with antithyroid drugs. The receptors stem from a female donor with Graves disease. Both conserved end residues are part of each CDR3. D genes are given only for firm matches. Clone size is not always given. Where it is, it says once, few, many or a class for expanded clones.

>NA|TRBJ2-7|TRBV4-1|NA
TGCGCCAGCAGCCAAGAAACTAGTCGCGAGCAGTACTTC
CASSQETSREQYF
>many|TRBJ1-2|TRBV28|TRBD1
TGTGCCAGCAGTTTAGGACAGGAATATGGCTACACCTTC
CASSLGQEYGYTF
>many|TRBJ2-7|TRBV20-1|TRBD2
TGCAGTGCCAGGCGTGGAGGGAGGGCTCCGTACGAGCAGTACTTC
CSARRGGRAPYEQYF
>once|TRBJ1-2|TRBV19|TRBD1
TGTGCCAGTAGTAACCAGGGGGCCTATGGCTACACCTTC
CASSNQGAYGYTF
>many|TRBJ1-2|TRBV28|NA
TGTGCCAGCAGTTTATGGCAGGGGTACGGCTACACCTTC
CASSLWQGYGYTF
>NA|TRBJ1-4|TRBV7-3|NA
TGTGCCAGCAGCTGGGTCCGGGGAGAAGGGGAAAAACTGTTTTTT
CASSWVRGEGEKLFF
>few|TRBJ2-7|TRBV20-1|TRBD2
TGCAGTGCTAGAATTGCGGGAGTTGGCGAGCAGTACTTC
CSARIAGVGEQYF
>NA|TRBJ2-5|TRBV7-8|TRBD2
TGTGCCAGCAGCTTAGGGGCTAGCGGGAGGGCCGGGCAAGAGACCCAGTACTTC
CASSLGASGRAGQETQYF
>many|TRBJ1-6|TRBV2|TRBD1
TGTGCCAGCACCACCGGGACAGGGAACAATTCACCCCTCCACTTT
CASTTGTGNNSPLHF
>few|TRBJ2-5|TRBV18|NA
TGTGCCAGCCTCCGGGGGATCCAAGAGACCCAGTACTTC
CASLRGIQETQYF
>few|TRBJ1-4|TRBV20-1|NA
TGCAGTGCTAGAGGGAACGGTCTTATAAATGAAAAACTGTTTTTT
CSARGNGLINEKLFF
>many|TRBJ1-4|TRBV28|NA
TGTGCCAGCAGTCTCACGACAGCCTCTAATGAAAAACTGTTTTTT
CASSLTTASNEKLFF
>NA|TRBJ1-2|TRBV10-3|NA
TGTGCCATCAGCATCAGGGGTGCGGCGGATGGCTACACCTTC
CAISIRGAADGYTF
>NA|TRBJ2-2|TRBV6-9|NA
TGTGCCAGCAGTTACTTTCAGCTCACCGGGGAGCTGTTTTTT
CASSYFQLTGELFF
>few|TRBJ1-1|TRBV30|TRBD1
TGTGCCTGGAGTGGCGCGGGACAGGGGAACACTGAAGCTTTCTTT
CAWSGAGQGNTEAFF
>NA|TRBJ2-2|TRBV4-2|TRBD2
TGTGCCAGCAGCCGTCAAGCGGGAGACACCGGGGAGCTGTTTTTT
CASSRQAGDTGELFF
>NA|TRBJ1-4|TRBV7-9|NA
TGTGCCAGCTCCCTGAGAGGGATGAGGAATGAAAAACTGTTTTTT
CASSLRGMRNEKLFF
>many|TRBJ2-5|TRBV6-1|NA
TGTGCCAGCAGCGGATCAGGGATACGGACCCAGTACTTC
CASSGSGIRTQYF
>NA|TRBJ2-7|TRBV6-9|NA
TGTGCCAGCAGTTACTGGAAGGGGTCCGAGCAGTACTTC
CASSYWKGSEQYF
>few|TRBJ1-2|TRBV30|TRBD1
TGTGCCTGGAGTCGAACCGGGACAGGCAACTATGGCTACACCTTC
CAWSRTGTGNYGYTF
>NA|TRBJ2-1|TRBV2|TRBD2
TGTGCCAGCAGTTGGACTAGCGGGAGTTATAATGAGCAGTTCTTC
CASSWTSGSYNEQFF
>few|TRBJ2-7|TRBV10-3|NA
TGTGCCATCAGTGAAACCACGGGTCCCTACGAGCAGTACTTC
CAISETTGPYEQYF
>many|TRBJ1-1|TRBV6-5|NA
TGTGCCAGCAGTTATTTCACCCCGGAGGTGAACACTGAAGCTTTCTTT
CASSYFTPEVNTEAFF
>many|TRBJ2-2|TRBV2|TRBD2
TGTGCCAGCAGTGAAAATAGCGGGTACACCGGGGAGCTGTTTTTT
CASSENSGYTGELFF
>few|TRBJ1-6|TRBV4-1|NA
TGCGCCAGCAGCCAACAGGGAGGTTATTCACCCCTCCACTTT
CASSQQGGYSPLHF
>few|TRBJ2-5|TRBV9|NA
TGTGCCAGCAGCCCCCCAGGGGGGGAAGGGAGGACCCAGTACTTC
CASSPPGGEGRTQYF